Here is one T cell receptor beta chain with its context. This sample was taken from a study of early stage breast cancer tumors. V lost 3 bases, J lost 4 bases, and 16 bases lay in between. Germline V gives CDR1 GTSNPN, CDR2 SVGIG (reference sequence). The CDR3 covers 14 residues. Method: immunoSEQ multiplex PCR; TCRdb's copy keeps in-frame clones and lacks some. The sample comprises about 58,000 clones, 60% to 85% of which are singletons, and roughly 3.5% rests with the top ten. The chain links TRBV30 to TRBJ2-7, with D possibly matching TRBD2 (7 bases). The sequencing sample was made of blood. The TCR originated in a person in their thirties with breast cancer. The CDR3 here is CAWSGGGSRYEQYF. The CDR3 nucleotides read TGTGCCTGGAGCGGGGGCGGGAGTAGGTACGAGCAGTACTTC.